One and the same sample provided the 32 T cell receptor beta chains below, sequenced in a study of PD-L1 blockade in urothelial cancer. Specified time point: peripheral blood 6 weeks after treatment start. The method was immunoSEQ multiplex PCR; TCRdb's version includes in-frame clones alone and lacks a portion of them. In the table there are under 40,000 clones, around 89% of which are singletons. The source material was PBMCs, sampled around atezolizumab (anti-PD-L1) treatment. These receptor sequences come from a man aged 80 or over with urothelial cancer.

The V call is TRBV9, the J call TRBJ2-2; TRBD2 matches at 7 bases. This CDR3 is 15 amino acids long. Germline V lookup: CDR1 SGDLS, CDR2 YYNGEE. The junction had 7 bases not matched to a gene; V was cut back by 6 bases and J by 2 bases. The DNA of the CDR3 is TGTGCCAGCAAACTGGGGGGGGACAACACCGGGGAGCTGTTTTTT. As protein: CASKLGGDNTGELFF.

This clone was seen once. The rearrangement uses TRBV13 and TRBJ2-7; 7 bases fit TRBD1. V dropped 5 bases and J dropped 3; count of bases not matched to a gene: 7. Per the germline V gene, CDR1 is PRHDT and CDR2 is FYEKMQ (reference sequence). The CDR3 covers 14 residues. CDR3: CASSNRDSGYEQYF. CDR3 coding DNA: TGTGCCAGCAGCAACCGGGACAGTGGCTACGAGCAGTACTTC.

This chain connects TRBV28 to TRBJ1-4, with 7 positions matching TRBD1. CDR3 length: 14 residues. V was pared by 8 bases and J by 4 bases, with 7 bases of the junction left unmatched. Germline assignment: CDR1 MDHEN and CDR2 SYDVKM. The CDR3 nucleotides read TGTGCCAGCCTTTACAGGGGAAGTAATGAAAAACTGTTTTTT. As protein: CASLYRGSNEKLFF.

Written as DNA, the CDR3 is TGTGCCAGCAGCTTGGGAGGGTTGATGTACGAGCAGTACTTC. Protein sequence: CASSLGGLMYEQYF. The V gene is TRBV11-2, the J gene TRBJ2-7; 7 nucleotides match TRBD2. Germline V CDR1 and CDR2: SGHAT, FQNNGV. Trimming cost V 3 bases and J 4 bases; bases outside gene matches: 6. The CDR3 extends over 14 amino acids.

The chain recombines TRBV20-1 with TRBJ2-1; the D gene is possibly TRBD1 (5 bases). The length of the CDR3 is 11 residues. V lost 3 bases, J lost 8 bases, and 8 bases lay in between. Germline CDR1 reads DFQATT; CDR2 reads SNEGSKA (reference sequence). DNA for the CDR3: TGCAGTGCTAGGGCAGGGTATGAGCAGTTCTTC. This encodes CSARAGYEQFF.

The chain carries TRBV2 and TRBJ2-5; a weak D match, TRBD1 (5 bases). Germline CDR1 SNHLY, CDR2 FYNNEI. V was clipped by 4 bases and J by 5 bases, with 11 bases between them. The CDR3 is made up of 13 amino acids. The CDR3 loop reads CASSVQGPETQYF. In nucleotides, the CDR3 is TGTGCCAGCAGTGTCCAGGGCCCGGAGACCCAGTACTTC.

J is TRBJ2-1 and V is TRBV5-1, with 13 bases that match TRBD2. V dropped 4 bases and J dropped 7; count of bases not matched to a gene: 2. The CDR3 runs to 14 residues. Germline CDR1 SGHRS, CDR2 YFSETQ. For the CDR3, the DNA is TGCGCCAGCAGCGAGGGACTAGCGGGAAATGAGCAGTTCTTC. It codes for CASSEGLAGNEQFF.

The chain has TRBV7-2 and TRBJ2-7; 7 nucleotides match TRBD1. The J segment lost 2 bases and the V segment lost 5 bases, leaving 3 bases of the junction unmatched. The CDR3 contains 13 residues. Germline lookup yields CDR1 SGHTA and CDR2 FQGNSA. The CDR3 reads CASSIDRAYEQYF. The CDR3 bases are TGTGCCAGCAGCATAGACAGGGCCTACGAGCAGTACTTC.

The chain employs TRBV28 and TRBJ2-4; TRBD2 matches 9 bases. The V segment lost 5 bases and the J segment 7 bases; nucleotides outside the gene matches: 15. The CDR3 runs to 17 residues. Germline loops: CDR1 MDHEN, CDR2 SYDVKM. Here the CDR3 DNA reads TGTGCCAGCAGTACCGGCGGGAGGGCGGGAGGGGTTAACATTCAGTACTTC. Its translation: CASSTGGRAGGVNIQYF.

V and J are TRBV4-3 and TRBJ1-1, with a weak D call TRBD1 (5 bases). The CDR3 is made up of 18 amino acids. From germline, CDR1 is LGHNA and CDR2 YSLEER. The V end was cut by 0 bases, the J end by 1 base, with 18 bases between. The CDR3 bases are TGCGCCAGCAGCCAAGATTTGCTTGGGGGGAAGGGGAACACTGAAGCTTTCTTT. Translation gives CASSQDLLGGKGNTEAFF.

The chain links TRBV4-3 to TRBJ2-7; a possible D gene is TRBD1 (6 bases). V lost 5 bases, J lost 2 bases, and 16 bases lay in between. This CDR3 spans 15 amino acids. The germline V gene has CDR1 LGHNA and CDR2 YSLEER. The CDR3 spells CASSFKEDRTYEQYF. The DNA for the CDR3 is TGCGCCAGCAGCTTTAAGGAGGACAGAACCTACGAGCAGTACTTC.

The chain joins TRBV7-6 to TRBJ2-7, with 8 bases fitting TRBD2. The CDR3 totals 14 residues. J lost 6 bases, V lost 5 bases, and 9 bases had no gene match. The germline V gene encodes CDR1 SGHVS and CDR2 FNYEAQ. The CDR3 nucleotides are TGTGCCAGCAGCCCCGGACTAGCTTCGGGCGAGCAGTACTTC. Protein product: CASSPGLASGEQYF.

The chain is built from TRBV10-2 and TRBJ1-5, with D unresolved. This CDR3 has 14 residues. CDR1 WSHSY and CDR2 SAAADI come from the germline V gene. Trimming pared 2 bases from V and 7 bases from J, leaving 12 bases between. In nucleotides, the CDR3 is TGCGCCAGCAGTGAGAACCCCGGAGGGCAGCCCCAGCATTTT. Its protein is CASSENPGGQPQHF.

The chain recombines TRBV11-2 with TRBJ1-1; D unresolved. Looked up from germline, CDR1 is SGHAT and CDR2 is FQNNGV. The CDR3 is 15 amino acids. V shed 3 bases and J shed 0 bases, with 11 bases lying between them. In DNA, the CDR3 is TGTGCCAGCAGCTTCGTCAGGCCAATGAACACTGAAGCTTTCTTT. Translation gives CASSFVRPMNTEAFF.

This chain links TRBV29-1 with TRBJ2-7; 11 nucleotides agree with TRBD2. There are 12 residues in the CDR3. Germline values: CDR1 SQVTM, CDR2 ANQGSEA. J was trimmed by 3 bases and V by 6 bases; bases with no gene match: 1. CDR3 in DNA: TGCAGCGTAGGGACTAGCGGCTACGAGCAGTACTTC. Protein sequence: CSVGTSGYEQYF.

The chain links TRBV6-1 to TRBJ1-4; the D is unclear. Per germline, CDR1 MNHNS and CDR2 SASEGT. V lost 4 bases to trimming and J lost 8 bases, with 14 bases between them. The CDR3 consists of 14 residues. Here the CDR3 DNA reads TGTGCCAGCAGTGGCCGGGAATATTACGAAAAACTGTTTTTT. It codes for CASSGREYYEKLFF.

The CDR3 loop is CSAGNYGYTF. Here the CDR3 DNA reads TGCAGTGCCGGTAACTATGGCTACACCTTC. The rearrangement uses TRBV20-1 and TRBJ1-2; unclear D gene. The germline gives CDR1 DFQATT, CDR2 SNEGSKA (reference sequence). The length of the CDR3 is 10 residues. V was trimmed by 6 bases and J by 1 base, leaving 3 bases between them.

The chain uses TRBV4-2 and TRBJ2-3, with 9 bases matching TRBD2. The CDR3 runs 15 residues. V lost 6 bases to trimming and J lost 4 bases; unmatched junction nucleotides: 8. Per the germline V gene, CDR1 is LGHNA and CDR2 is YNFKEQ. For the CDR3, the DNA is TGTGCCAGCAGAGCGGGAGGCCCCGCCGCAGATACGCAGTATTTT. Encoded protein: CASRAGGPAADTQYF.

This clone was seen once. V is TRBV19 and J is TRBJ1-5; a possible D gene is TRBD1 (6 bases). The length of the CDR3 is 14 residues. CDR1 is LNHDA and CDR2 is SQIVND in the germline V gene (reference sequence). Trimming pared 7 bases from V and 0 bases from J, leaving 10 bases between. The CDR3 spells CASTTGYSNQPQHF. The CDR3 region has the DNA TGTGCCAGTACAACAGGGTATAGCAATCAGCCCCAGCATTTT.

J is TRBJ1-5 and V is TRBV15; no reliable D call. The V and J ends lost 5 bases and 2 bases respectively, with 7 bases between them. This CDR3 region has 13 residues. CDR1 LNHNV and CDR2 YYDKDF come from the germline V gene (reference sequence). The chain's CDR3 is CATSGRRNQPQHF. The CDR3 region has the DNA TGTGCCACCAGCGGCCGCCGCAATCAGCCCCAGCATTTT. Full variable domain (rest looked up from reference TRBV15 and TRBJ1-5): DAMVIQNPRYQVTQFGKPVTLSCSQTLNHNVMYWYQQKSSQAPKLLFHYYDKDFNNEADTPDNFQSRRPNTSFCFLDIRSPGLGDTAMYLCATSGRRNQPQHFGDGTRLSIL.

The J gene is TRBJ2-1, the V gene TRBV7-2; D ambiguous. The V gene lost 1 base and the J gene lost 10 bases, with 11 bases spanning the gap. This CDR3 comprises 13 residues. Germline loops: CDR1 SGHTA, CDR2 FQGNSA. The CDR3 sequence: CASSLGLAREQFF. The CDR3 DNA reads as TGTGCCAGCAGCTTAGGACTGGCAAGAGAGCAGTTCTTC.

The chain combines TRBV6-1 with TRBJ2-7; tentatively, D is TRBD2 (6 bases). The CDR3 contains 14 residues. The ends were cut back, 6 bases at V and 7 bases at J, with 19 bases in the middle. The germline V gene has CDR1 MNHNS and CDR2 SASEGT. CDR3 in DNA: TGTGCCAGCAGGGGGATACTTCGGGCGGGGGAGCAGTACTTC. It encodes CASRGILRAGEQYF.

The rearrangement uses TRBV18 and TRBJ2-3; D not resolved. CDR3 size: 13 residues. Germline assignment: CDR1 KGHSH and CDR2 LQKENI. Trimming removed 2 bases from V and 8 bases from J, with 11 bases in between. CDR3 loop: CASSPGQTGTQYF. As DNA, the CDR3 is TGTGCCAGCTCACCAGGTCAAACGGGTACGCAGTATTTT. The variable domain in full, with the rest retrieved from reference TRBV18 and TRBJ2-3, is NAGVMQNPRHLVRRRGQEARLRCSPMKGHSHVYWYRQLPEEGLKFMVYLQKENIIDESGMPKERFSAEFPKEGPSILRIQQVVRGDSAAYFCASSPGQTGTQYFGPGTRLTVL.

V usage is TRBV5-1 and J usage is TRBJ2-1; D is ambiguous. Trimming removed 1 base at V and 7 bases at J, with 3 bases between. Germline CDR1 and CDR2: SGHRS and YFSETQ. This CDR3 is built from 11 residues. The CDR3: CASSLRNEQFF. For the CDR3, the DNA is TGCGCCAGCAGCTTGCGGAATGAGCAGTTCTTC.

The V and J genes are TRBV5-1 and TRBJ1-2; D is unclear. V gave up 4 bases and J gave up 1 base, with 11 bases separating them. Germline CDR1 reads SGHRS; CDR2 reads YFSETQ. CDR3 length: 14 amino acids. The chain's CDR3 is CASSLNQDNYGYTF. The CDR3 DNA reads as TGCGCCAGCAGCCTAAATCAGGATAACTATGGCTACACCTTC.

The V gene is TRBV27, the J gene TRBJ2-2; the D gene is possibly TRBD2 (5 bases). The V end lost 5 bases, the J end lost 5 bases, and 12 bases lay between the germline ends. The CDR3 sequence is 14 residues long. Germline values: CDR1 MNHEY, CDR2 SMNVEV (reference sequence). The CDR3 DNA is TGTGCCAGCAGTGCCCCGTCGGGAACCGGGGAGCTGTTTTTT. It is translated as CASSAPSGTGELFF.

The chain couples TRBV5-1 to TRBJ2-7; D not resolved. CDR1 and CDR2 (germline): SGHRS, YFSETQ. V was shortened by 3 bases and J by 3 bases, with 10 bases between the two germline ends. The CDR3 is 13 residues long. CDR3 coding DNA: TGCGCCAGCAGCTCTCGGGTAGGCTACGAGCAGTACTTC. It specifies CASSSRVGYEQYF.

This chain joins TRBV9 and TRBJ2-1; TRBD1 aligns across 8 bases. This CDR3 spans 16 amino acids. J lost 6 bases, V lost 4 bases, and 12 bases had no gene match. Germline CDR1 reads SGDLS; CDR2 reads YYNGEE. The CDR3 sequence is CASSIGGGQGSNEQFF. The CDR3 bases are TGTGCCAGCAGCATCGGGGGAGGACAGGGTAGCAATGAGCAGTTCTTC.

The genes are TRBV6-6 and TRBJ1-3; TRBD1 matches 10 bases. After removal of 2 bases from V and 8 bases from J, the junction contained 0 bases not matched to a gene. CDR1 is MNHNY and CDR2 is SVGAGI in the germline V gene (reference sequence). The CDR3 has 13 residues. The DNA of the CDR3 is TGTGCCAGCAGTTACGGGACAGGGGACACCATATATTTT. This translates into CASSYGTGDTIYF.

This sequence joins TRBV6-6 and TRBJ2-7, with 10 bases lining up with TRBD1. The germline CDR1 and CDR2 sequences are MNHNY and SVGAGI (reference sequence). This CDR3 comprises 15 residues. V gave up 5 bases and J gave up 4 bases; unmatched junction bases: 8. DNA of the CDR3: TGTGCCAGCAGTCAACGGACAGGGGGATTGTACGAGCAGTACTTC. Protein sequence: CASSQRTGGLYEQYF.

The chain combines TRBV28 with TRBJ1-5; weak D call: TRBD1 (5 bases). CDR3 length: 13 residues. Trimming shortened V by 4 bases and J by 7 bases, and 11 bases separated the two germline ends. Germline CDR1 MDHEN, CDR2 SYDVKM. Here the CDR3 reads CASSSGVRQPQHF. For the CDR3, the DNA is TGTGCCAGCAGTTCGGGGGTGAGGCAGCCCCAGCATTTT.

The rearrangement joins TRBV5-1 to TRBJ2-7, with TRBD2 identical over 11 bases. V was pared by 4 bases and J by 7 bases, with 10 bases of the junction left unmatched. The CDR3 length is 15 residues. CDR1 is SGHRS and CDR2 is YFSETQ in the germline V gene. The CDR3 here is CASSALLAGEGEQYF. CDR3 DNA sequence: TGCGCCAGCAGCGCCCTACTAGCGGGAGAGGGGGAGCAGTACTTC.